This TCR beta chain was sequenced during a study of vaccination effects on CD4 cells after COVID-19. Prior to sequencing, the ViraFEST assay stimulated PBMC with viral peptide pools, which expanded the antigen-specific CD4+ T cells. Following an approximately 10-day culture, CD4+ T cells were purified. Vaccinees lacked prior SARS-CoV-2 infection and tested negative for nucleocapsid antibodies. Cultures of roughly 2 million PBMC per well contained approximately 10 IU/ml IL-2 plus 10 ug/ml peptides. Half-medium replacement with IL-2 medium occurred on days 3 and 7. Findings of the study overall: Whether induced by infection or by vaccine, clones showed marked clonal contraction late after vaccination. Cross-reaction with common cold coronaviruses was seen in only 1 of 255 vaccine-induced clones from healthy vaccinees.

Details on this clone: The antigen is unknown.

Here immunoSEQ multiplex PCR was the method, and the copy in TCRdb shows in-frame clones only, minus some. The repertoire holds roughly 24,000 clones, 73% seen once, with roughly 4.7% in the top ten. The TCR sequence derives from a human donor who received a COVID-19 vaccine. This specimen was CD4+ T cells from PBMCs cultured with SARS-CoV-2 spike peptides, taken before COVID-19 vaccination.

CDR3 sequence reads: CASSYGLSRNTEAFF. The CDR3 DNA is TGTGCCAGCAGCTACGGTCTTTCGAGGAACACTGAAGCTTTCTTT. V is TRBV6-5 and J is TRBJ1-1, with no clear D. Trimming removed 6 bases at V and 1 base at J, with 15 bases between. CDR1 is MNHEY, CDR2 SVGAGI, per germline. CDR3 length: 15 residues.